Reported below is one T cell receptor (beta chain). The antigen is undetermined. The sample comes from a study of human versus mouse CDR3 diversity and MHC coevolution. Study at large: Reported immunoSEQ sensitivity was one in 200,000 T cells, with reduced amplification bias. Each sample yielded about 0.6 x 10^7 to 1.6 x 10^7 valid reads.

Study-level findings and limits: Roughly six MHC II alleles selected the human T cells. iCHAO1 estimated the human TCR beta repertoire at roughly 1.5 million clonotypes.

There are 16 residues in the CDR3. Trimming left V 1 base short and J 0 bases short, with 10 bases between. CDR1 is SEHNR, CDR2 FQNEAQ, per germline (reference sequence). TCRdb's copy holds only in-frame clones and misses some; the assay was immunoSEQ multiplex PCR. Counted here are about 83,000 clones, less than 95% occurring once; the ten biggest clones make up around 0.15%. This TCR was recovered from a person aged 25 to 69 in good health. The V call is TRBV7-9, the J call TRBJ2-1; TRBD2 might be the D (6 bases). The material sequenced was naive CD4+ T cells from blood. Subset reported: CD45RO-negative CD62L-positive naive CD4 T cells. This CDR3 reads CASSLVVAASYNEQFF. CDR3 in DNA: TGTGCCAGCAGCTTAGTGGTAGCGGCCTCCTACAATGAGCAGTTCTTC.